This T cell receptor (beta chain) was obtained from a study of T cell responses to AZD1222 COVID-19 vaccine. Whole-study findings and limits: Without day 14 samples, only post-peak T cell repertoires were studied.

Points on this clone: The antigen is not known.

Trimming took 6 bases from V and 5 from J, leaving 8 bases between them. This CDR3 contains 12 residues. Germline loops: CDR1 LNHDA, CDR2 SQIVND (reference sequence). TCRdb keeps only in-frame clones here, not all; method: immunoSEQ multiplex PCR. The sample contains about 120,000 clones, around nine tenths of which appear only once. The sequenced sample was peripheral blood, obtained on day 0 of AZD1222 vaccination. V usage is TRBV19 and J usage is TRBJ1-5; D is possibly TRBD1 (6 bases). The clonotype was recovered from an adult in good health. CDR3 loop: CASSRGDQPQHF. CDR3 DNA sequence: TGTGCCAGTAGCAGGGGTGATCAGCCCCAGCATTTT.